A single sample gave rise to the 28 T cell receptor beta chains below, sequenced in a study of T cell changes during pregnancy in multiple sclerosis. Repertoires were generated with immunoSEQ multiplex PCR, while TCRdb's copy carries only in-frame clones and drops some. The sample includes around 56,000 clones, approximately 90% of them seen just once. Source: CD4+ T cells from peripheral blood mononuclear cells, taken in the first trimester of pregnancy. Receptors originate from a female donor with multiple sclerosis, enrolled in a pregnancy study.

The gene calls are TRBV29-1 and TRBJ2-6, with unresolved D. The V and J ends lost 3 bases and 0 bases respectively, with 3 bases between them. Germline values: CDR1 SQVTM, CDR2 ANQGSEA. The CDR3 contains 13 residues. Written as DNA, the CDR3 is TGCAGCGTTGACAGCTCTGGGGCCAACGTCCTGACTTTC. Its protein is CSVDSSGANVLTF.

This chain uses TRBV5-4 with TRBJ1-5; the match to TRBD1 covers 8 bases. The V segment lost 3 bases and the J segment 4 bases; nucleotides outside the gene matches: 6. Germline CDR1 reads SGHNT; CDR2 reads YYREEE (reference sequence). This CDR3 region has 15 residues. CDR3: CASSSGGGGNQPQHF. The CDR3 nucleotides read TGTGCCAGCAGCTCAGGGGGCGGCGGGAATCAGCCCCAGCATTTT.

The V and J genes are TRBV29-1 and TRBJ1-2; TRBD1 agrees at 7 bases. V gave up 6 bases and J gave up 4 bases; unmatched junction bases: 5. The germline CDR1 and CDR2 sequences are SQVTM and ANQGSEA. This CDR3 is 12 amino acids long. CDR3 sequence: CSVVQGIYGYTF. Written as DNA, the CDR3 is TGCAGCGTCGTACAGGGGATCTATGGCTACACCTTC.

For the CDR3, the DNA is TGTGCCAGTAGTACCTTAGACAGATATACTGAAGCTTTCTTT. Protein: CASSTLDRYTEAFF. The chain combines TRBV19 with TRBJ1-1; D might be TRBD1 (5 bases). V was trimmed by 4 bases and J by 5 bases, leaving 14 bases between them. The CDR3 sequence is 14 residues long. Germline lookup yields CDR1 LNHDA and CDR2 SQIVND (reference sequence).

This clone showed up just once. The chain carries TRBV7-9 and TRBJ2-3; 9 nucleotides agree with TRBD2. The CDR3 is 16 amino acids. With 1 base clipped from V and 3 bases from J, the junction kept 5 bases outside the gene matches. Germline lookup yields CDR1 SEHNR and CDR2 FQNEAQ (reference sequence). The CDR3 DNA is TGTGCCAGCAGCTTAGTCGGCGGGGGGGGGACAGATACGCAGTATTTT. The encoded protein is CASSLVGGGGTDTQYF.

The chain carries TRBV7-9 and TRBJ2-3; 13 nucleotides line up with TRBD2. Looked up from germline, CDR1 is SEHNR and CDR2 is FQNEAQ (reference sequence). The CDR3 has 17 residues. With 6 bases clipped from V and 2 bases from J, the junction kept 8 bases outside the gene matches. CDR3 nucleotide sequence: TGTGCCAGCAGTCGGGGAGGACTAGCGGGGGACACAGATACGCAGTATTTT. It encodes CASSRGGLAGDTDTQYF.

The chain carries TRBV7-8 and TRBJ1-3; a possible D gene is TRBD1 (6 bases). V lost 4 bases to trimming and J lost 0 bases, with 7 bases between them. This CDR3 contains 14 residues. Germline V lookup: CDR1 SGHVS, CDR2 FQNEAQ. The CDR3 DNA is TGTGCCAGCAGCTCAGGGGTCTCTGGAAACACCATATATTTT. Amino acid sequence: CASSSGVSGNTIYF. Based on the CDR3 plus reference TRBV7-8 and TRBJ1-3, the full variable domain is GAGVSQSPRYKVAKRGQDVALRCDPISGHVSLFWYQQALGQGPEFLTYFQNEAQLDKSGLPSDRFFAERPEGSVSTLKIQRTQQEDSAVYLCASSSGVSGNTIYFGEGSWLTVV.

The chain carries TRBV30 and TRBJ1-2; TRBD1 matches 7 bases. Trimming removed 3 bases from V and 4 bases from J; junction bases left unmatched: 11. Germline-derived CDR1 and CDR2 are GTSNPN and SVGIG (reference sequence). This CDR3 has 15 amino acids. The CDR3 loop reads CAWSPWTGRTYGYTF. The CDR3 DNA reads TGTGCCTGGAGCCCTTGGACAGGTCGGACCTATGGCTACACCTTC.

The V and J genes are TRBV5-8 and TRBJ1-5; weak D call: TRBD1 (5 bases). V was cut by 4 bases and J by 4 bases, with 12 bases left in between. Germline V gene data show CDR1 as SGHTS and CDR2 as YDEGEE. CDR3 length: 14 residues. The CDR3 protein is CASSDRQPNQPQHF. The CDR3 region has the DNA TGTGCCAGCAGCGACCGACAGCCTAATCAGCCCCAGCATTTT.

This clone was counted once. The gene calls are TRBV5-4 and TRBJ2-7; 9 positions match TRBD2. Germline CDR1 is SGHNT and CDR2 is YYREEE (reference sequence). This CDR3 is 15 amino acids long. V lost 2 bases to trimming and J lost 2 bases; unmatched junction nucleotides: 5. The CDR3 bases are TGTGCCAGCAGCTTCGTCGCGGGGGGGCCCTACGAGCAGTACTTC. As protein: CASSFVAGGPYEQYF.

This clone appeared once. CDR3 residues: CASSITAGGHGELFF. In DNA, the CDR3 is TGTGCCAGCAGCATAACAGCGGGGGGGCACGGGGAGCTGTTTTTT. The V call is TRBV7-9, the J call TRBJ2-2; 10 nucleotides agree with TRBD2. CDR1 SEHNR and CDR2 FQNEAQ come from the germline V gene (reference sequence). V dropped 5 bases and J dropped 7; count of bases not matched to a gene: 7. The CDR3 covers 15 residues.

The chain joins TRBV4-3 to TRBJ1-2; 7 nucleotides agree with TRBD1. The junction had 12 bases not matched to a gene; V was cut back by 4 bases and J by 7 bases. The CDR3 consists of 15 residues. Per germline, CDR1 LGHNA and CDR2 YSLEER. The CDR3 nucleotides are TGCGCCAGCAGCCGCTCCCGGGACAGTAGTTTTGGCTACACCTTC. It is translated as CASSRSRDSSFGYTF.

This chain links TRBV19 with TRBJ1-6, with 9 positions matching TRBD1. The CDR3 contains 15 residues. In germline, CDR1 is LNHDA, CDR2 SQIVND (reference sequence). Trimming at V came to 4 bases and at J to 5 bases, leaving 3 bases not matched to a gene. The CDR3 nucleotides are TGTGCCAGTAGTAAACAGGGGGCGAATAATTCACCCCTCCACTTT. It translates to CASSKQGANNSPLHF. The full variable domain, completed using reference TRBV19 and TRBJ1-6, is DGGITQSPKYLFRKEGQNVTLSCEQNLNHDAMYWYRQDPGQGLRLIYYSQIVNDFQKGDIAEGYSVSREKKESFPLTVTSAQKNPTAFYLCASSKQGANNSPLHFGNGTRLTVT.

The chain carries TRBV4-2 and TRBJ2-1, with 9 nucleotides matching TRBD2. The CDR3 consists of 15 residues. V shed 0 bases and J 7 bases; nucleotides not matched to a gene: 4. Germline values: CDR1 LGHNA, CDR2 YNFKEQ. The CDR3: CASSQDSLAGNEQFF. DNA of the CDR3: TGTGCCAGCAGCCAAGACAGTCTAGCGGGGAATGAGCAGTTCTTC.

The chain is built from TRBV9 and TRBJ1-1; D remains unclear. CDR3 length: 15 amino acids. Trimming took 0 bases from V and 0 from J, leaving 9 bases between them. Looked up from germline, CDR1 is SGDLS and CDR2 is YYNGEE. CDR3 sequence: CASSVVPGMNTEAFF. Here the CDR3 DNA reads TGTGCCAGCAGCGTAGTCCCGGGAATGAACACTGAAGCTTTCTTT.

V gene TRBV4-1 combines with J gene TRBJ2-3; D may be TRBD1 (6 bases). The CDR3 loop spans 13 amino acids. Trimming stripped 5 bases from V and 2 bases from J, with 8 bases between. Germline V CDR1 and CDR2: MGHRA, YSYEKL. The CDR3 sequence: CASSSGDTDTQYF. DNA for the CDR3: TGCGCCAGCAGCTCAGGGGACACAGATACGCAGTATTTT.

This chain links TRBV5-6 with TRBJ1-5, with a tentative D call TRBD1 (5 bases). This CDR3 comprises 16 residues. In germline, CDR1 is SGHDT, CDR2 YYEEEE. V lost 3 bases and J 3 bases, leaving 16 bases between the germline ends. CDR3 sequence: CASSSKDGGTNQPQHF. The CDR3 DNA sequence: TGTGCCAGCAGCTCAAAGGACGGAGGGACCAATCAGCCCCAGCATTTT.

The V call is TRBV28, the J call TRBJ1-5, with 9 nucleotides matching TRBD1. The germline V gene encodes CDR1 MDHEN and CDR2 SYDVKM. The CDR3 contains 13 residues. The junction had 3 bases not matched to a gene; V was cut back by 6 bases and J by 6 bases. CDR3 in DNA: TGTGCCAGCAGCCAGGGACAGGGTCAGCCCCAGCATTTT. Its protein is CASSQGQGQPQHF. The complete variable domain, with remaining parts taken from reference TRBV28 and TRBJ1-5, reads DVKVTQSSRYLVKRTGEKVFLECVQDMDHENMFWYRQDPGLGLRLIYFSYDVKMKEKGDIPEGYSVSREKKERFSLILESASTNQTSMYLCASSQGQGQPQHFGDGTRLSIL.

The CDR3 coding sequence is TGTGCCAGCGGGTGGGGGCTGGGGGTTGAAAAACTGTTTTTT. Protein sequence: CASGWGLGVEKLFF. The V and J genes are TRBV7-2 and TRBJ1-4; weak D call: TRBD1 (6 bases). Trimming left V 8 bases short and J 7 bases short, with 17 bases between. The CDR3 is made up of 14 amino acids. CDR1 is SGHTA, CDR2 FQGNSA, per germline.

The chain recombines TRBV25-1 with TRBJ1-5; unclear D gene. Deletions cut 3 bases from V and 7 bases from J, with 13 bases between. The germline V gene encodes CDR1 MGHDK and CDR2 SYGVNS. This CDR3 spans 14 amino acids. The CDR3 DNA follows: TGTGCCAGCAGTGATGCGGGAGGACGCCAGCCCCAGCATTTT. The encoded protein is CASSDAGGRQPQHF.

This chain uses TRBV5-3 with TRBJ2-7; perhaps TRBD1 as D (5 bases). TRBV5-3 is known as an ORF, though its function is uncertain. Deletions cut 6 bases from V and 6 bases from J, with 16 bases between. The CDR3 contains 13 residues. In DNA, the CDR3 is TGTGCCAGAAAGTTGCTGGGGCTCGGCGAGCAGTACTTC. It translates to CARKLLGLGEQYF.

The chain uses TRBV9 and TRBJ1-5; D may be TRBD1 (6 bases). This CDR3 has 14 amino acids. Germline V gene sequence: CDR1 SGDLS, CDR2 YYNGEE. The V end lost 7 bases, the J end lost 4 bases, and 15 bases lay between the germline ends. In nucleotides, the CDR3 is TGTGCCAGCTCCAGGACAGACAAAAATCAGCCCCAGCATTTT. It translates to CASSRTDKNQPQHF.

The V gene is TRBV25-1, the J gene TRBJ2-7, with TRBD1 matching over 8 bases. The ends lost 4 bases at V and 1 base at J; junction bases unmatched: 6. CDR1 is MGHDK, CDR2 SYGVNS, per germline. The CDR3 length is 15 residues. In nucleotides, the CDR3 is TGTGCCAGCAGTGTCCAAAGGACAGGGTCCTACGAGCAGTACTTC. This sequence encodes CASSVQRTGSYEQYF.

The V and J genes are TRBV6-6 and TRBJ1-4, with 10 bases identical to TRBD1. The CDR3 totals 16 residues. Germline V lookup: CDR1 MNHNY, CDR2 SVGAGI (reference sequence). The V segment lost 6 bases and the J segment 4 bases; nucleotides outside the gene matches: 8. The CDR3 spells CASRDKGQGLNEKLFF. In nucleotides, the CDR3 is TGTGCCAGCAGGGATAAGGGACAGGGGCTTAATGAAAAACTGTTTTTT.

The sample holds one count of this clone. The V gene is TRBV5-1, the J gene TRBJ2-7, with 7 bases aligning to TRBD1. Germline V gene sequence: CDR1 SGHRS, CDR2 YFSETQ. V shed 2 bases and J 5 bases; nucleotides not matched to a gene: 19. This CDR3 contains 18 residues. This CDR3 reads CASSFTLRGSAPSNEQYF. The CDR3 nucleotides read TGCGCCAGCAGCTTTACCCTCAGGGGGTCCGCCCCGAGCAACGAGCAGTACTTC.

This chain joins TRBV7-2 and TRBJ1-1; maybe TRBD1 (6 bases). V lost 3 bases to trimming and J lost 4 bases, with 12 bases between them. CDR1 and CDR2 (germline): SGHTA, FQGNSA. This CDR3 has 14 residues. The CDR3 loop is CASSFGNRVTEAFF. CDR3 DNA sequence: TGTGCCAGCAGCTTTGGTAACAGGGTCACTGAAGCTTTCTTT.

The V call is TRBV30, the J call TRBJ2-7; tentative D call: TRBD2 (6 bases). Germline assignment: CDR1 GTSNPN and CDR2 SVGIG (reference sequence). This CDR3 is built from 15 residues. The germline V and J ends were trimmed by 1 base and 3 bases, with 16 bases remaining between them. The CDR3 DNA is TGTGCCTGGAGTGGGGGAGGAGCGATGATCTACGAGCAGTACTTC. It specifies CAWSGGGAMIYEQYF.

The chain recombines TRBV29-1 with TRBJ1-2, with 12 positions matching TRBD1. The V and J ends lost 7 bases and 5 bases, in that order; junction bases with no gene match: 5. Looked up from germline, CDR1 is SQVTM and CDR2 is ANQGSEA. The CDR3 runs to 13 residues. In DNA, the CDR3 is TGCAGCGCCCGGGACAGGGGGCCTTATGGCTACACCTTC. It specifies CSARDRGPYGYTF.